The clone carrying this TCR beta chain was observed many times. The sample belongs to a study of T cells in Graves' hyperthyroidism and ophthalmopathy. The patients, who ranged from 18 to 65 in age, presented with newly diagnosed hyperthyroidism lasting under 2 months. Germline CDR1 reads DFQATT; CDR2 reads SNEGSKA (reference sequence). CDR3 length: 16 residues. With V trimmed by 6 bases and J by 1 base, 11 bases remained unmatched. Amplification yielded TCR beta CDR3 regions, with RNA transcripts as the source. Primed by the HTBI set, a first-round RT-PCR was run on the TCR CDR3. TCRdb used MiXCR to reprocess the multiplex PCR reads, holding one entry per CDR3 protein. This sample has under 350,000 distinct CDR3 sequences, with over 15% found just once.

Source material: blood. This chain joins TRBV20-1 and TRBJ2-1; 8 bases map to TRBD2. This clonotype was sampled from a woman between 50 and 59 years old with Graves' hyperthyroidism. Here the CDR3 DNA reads TGCAGTGCCACTCCCGGGACTAGGATTTCCTACAATGAGCAGTTCTTC. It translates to CSATPGTRISYNEQFF.